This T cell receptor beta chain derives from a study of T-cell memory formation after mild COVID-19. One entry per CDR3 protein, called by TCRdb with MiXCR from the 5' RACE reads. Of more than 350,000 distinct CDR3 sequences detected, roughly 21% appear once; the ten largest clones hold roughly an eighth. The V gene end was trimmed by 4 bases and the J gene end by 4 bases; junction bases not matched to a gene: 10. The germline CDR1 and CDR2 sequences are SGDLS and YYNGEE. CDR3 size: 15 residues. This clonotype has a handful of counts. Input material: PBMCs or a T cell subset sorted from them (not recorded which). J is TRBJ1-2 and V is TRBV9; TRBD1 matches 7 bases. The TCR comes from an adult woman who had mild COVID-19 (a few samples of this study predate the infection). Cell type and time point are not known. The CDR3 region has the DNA TGTGCCAGCAGCCCGGGGGAAGGGGGCCCCTATGGCTACACCTTC. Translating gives CASSPGEGGPYGYTF. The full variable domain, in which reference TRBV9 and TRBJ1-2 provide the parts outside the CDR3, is DSGVTQTPKHLITATGQRVTLRCSPRSGDLSVYWYQQSLDQGLQFLIQYYNGEERAKGNILERFSAQQFPDLHSELNLSSLELGDSALYFCASSPGEGGPYGYTFGSGTRLTVV.